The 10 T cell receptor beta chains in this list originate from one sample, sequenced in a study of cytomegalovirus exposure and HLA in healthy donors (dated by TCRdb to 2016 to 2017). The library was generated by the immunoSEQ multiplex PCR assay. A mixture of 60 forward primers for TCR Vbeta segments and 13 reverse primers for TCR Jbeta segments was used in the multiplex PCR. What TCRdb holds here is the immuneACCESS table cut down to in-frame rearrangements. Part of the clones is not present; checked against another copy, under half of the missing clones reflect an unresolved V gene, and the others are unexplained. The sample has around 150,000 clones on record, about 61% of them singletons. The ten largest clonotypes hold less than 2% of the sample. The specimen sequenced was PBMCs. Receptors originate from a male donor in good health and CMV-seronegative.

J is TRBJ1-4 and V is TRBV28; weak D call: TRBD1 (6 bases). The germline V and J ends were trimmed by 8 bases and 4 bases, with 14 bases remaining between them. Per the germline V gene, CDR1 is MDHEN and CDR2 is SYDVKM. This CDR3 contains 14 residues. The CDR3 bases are TGTGCCAGCGATGACCAGGGGAATAATGAAAAACTGTTTTTT. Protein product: CASDDQGNNEKLFF.

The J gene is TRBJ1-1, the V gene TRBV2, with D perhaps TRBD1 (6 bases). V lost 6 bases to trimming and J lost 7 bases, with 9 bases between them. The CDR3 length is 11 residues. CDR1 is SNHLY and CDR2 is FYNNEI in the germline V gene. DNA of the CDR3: TGTGCCAGCAGGCCACAGGGTGAAGCTTTCTTT. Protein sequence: CASRPQGEAFF.

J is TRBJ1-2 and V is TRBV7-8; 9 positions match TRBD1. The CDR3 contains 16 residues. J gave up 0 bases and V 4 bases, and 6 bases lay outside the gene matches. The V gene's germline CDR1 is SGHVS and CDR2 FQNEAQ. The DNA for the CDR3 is TGTGCCAGCAGCTCCGGGACAGGGTTATCTAACTATGGCTACACCTTC. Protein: CASSSGTGLSNYGYTF.

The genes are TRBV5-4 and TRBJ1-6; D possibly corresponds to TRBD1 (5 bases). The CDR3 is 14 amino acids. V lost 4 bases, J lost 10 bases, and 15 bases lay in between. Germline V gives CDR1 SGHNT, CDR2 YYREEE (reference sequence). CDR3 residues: CASSASQGGSPLHF. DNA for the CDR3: TGTGCCAGCAGCGCCAGCCAGGGAGGCTCACCCCTCCACTTT.

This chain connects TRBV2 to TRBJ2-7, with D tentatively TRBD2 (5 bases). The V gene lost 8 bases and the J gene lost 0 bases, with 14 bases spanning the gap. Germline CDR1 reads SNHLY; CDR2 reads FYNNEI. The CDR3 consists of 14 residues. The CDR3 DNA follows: TGTGCCAGCCGATCAGGACTGAGCTCCTACGAGCAGTACTTC. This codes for CASRSGLSSYEQYF.

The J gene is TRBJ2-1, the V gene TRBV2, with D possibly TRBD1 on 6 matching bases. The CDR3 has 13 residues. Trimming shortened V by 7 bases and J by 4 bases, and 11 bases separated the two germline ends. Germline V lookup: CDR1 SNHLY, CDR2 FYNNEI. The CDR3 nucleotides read TGTGCCAGCATCCTAGGGGGTTACAATGAGCAGTTCTTC. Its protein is CASILGGYNEQFF.

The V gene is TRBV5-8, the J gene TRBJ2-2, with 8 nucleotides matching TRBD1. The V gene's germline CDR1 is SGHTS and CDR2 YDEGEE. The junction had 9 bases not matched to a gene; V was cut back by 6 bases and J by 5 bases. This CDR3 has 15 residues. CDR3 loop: CASTGGALRTGELFF. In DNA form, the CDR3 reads TGTGCCAGCACAGGGGGCGCTTTAAGGACCGGGGAGCTGTTTTTT.

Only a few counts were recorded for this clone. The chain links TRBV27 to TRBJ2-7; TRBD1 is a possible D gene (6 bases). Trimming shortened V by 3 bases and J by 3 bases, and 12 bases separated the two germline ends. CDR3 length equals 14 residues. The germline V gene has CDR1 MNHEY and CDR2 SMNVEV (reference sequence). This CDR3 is CASSFRGRFYEQYF. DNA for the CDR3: TGTGCCAGCAGTTTCAGGGGTCGGTTCTACGAGCAGTACTTC.

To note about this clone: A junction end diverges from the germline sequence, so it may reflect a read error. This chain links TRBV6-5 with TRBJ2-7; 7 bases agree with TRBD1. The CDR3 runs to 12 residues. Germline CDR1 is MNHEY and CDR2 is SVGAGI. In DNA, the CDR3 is TGTGCCAGCAGCTGGGACAGCTACGGGCAGTACTTC. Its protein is CASSWDSYGQYF.

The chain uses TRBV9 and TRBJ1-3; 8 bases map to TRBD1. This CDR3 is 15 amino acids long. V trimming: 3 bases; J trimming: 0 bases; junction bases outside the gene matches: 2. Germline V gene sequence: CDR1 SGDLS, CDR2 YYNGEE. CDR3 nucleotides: TGTGCCAGCAGCGCGGACAGGGACTCTGGAAACACCATATATTTT. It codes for CASSADRDSGNTIYF.